The clone carrying this T cell receptor (beta chain) was observed a few times. The data originate from a study of blood T cell repertoires in COVID-19. Overall study context: Sample material is recorded as cDNA or gDNA derived from T cells, B-cell-depleted T cells, or PBMCs.

In the original workflow: Amplification with reference gene primers provided the estimates of nucleated cell counts. Sequencing used immunoSEQ multiplex PCR; TCRdb keeps in-frame clones, though not all of them. V and J calls and clone size come straight from that table; D and trimming were deduced from the DNA. Of over 85,000 clones detected, around 88% appear once; the ten largest clones hold under 8.5%. The V and J ends lost 10 bases and 3 bases respectively, with 10 bases between them. Germline V gene data show CDR1 as ENHRY and CDR2 as SYGVKD. The CDR3 sequence is 12 residues long. Source material: peripheral blood. The chain is built from TRBV10-3 and TRBJ1-5; tentative D call: TRBD1 (6 bases). The clonotype comes from a man between 60 and 70 years old with acute or convalescent COVID-19. The CDR3 nucleotides are TGTGCCACCAGACAGGACAATCAGCCCCAGCATTTT. Protein: CATRQDNQPQHF.